This entry is about one T cell receptor (beta chain). Antigen unknown. TCRdb keeps only in-frame clones here, not all; method: immunoSEQ multiplex PCR. The sample lists 150,000 to 190,000 clones; roughly nine tenths were seen once. The data derive from a study of T cell responses to AZD1222 COVID-19 vaccine. Germline CDR1 is SGHRS and CDR2 is YFSETQ. V gave up 4 bases and J gave up 5 bases; unmatched junction bases: 10. The CDR3 totals 17 residues. Study results and caveats: Two AZD1222 administrations were followed by greater Spike-specific TCR breadth and depth. Reportedly, nearly half the spike-specific TCRs target unmutated variant regions. With dominance at 160-218 and 743-854, vaccine-associated CD4 TCRs spanned spike. Females made up more of the donors, who were largely white British, and clonal diversity may have come out too low.

This TCR came from an adult who had recovered from COVID-19. The specimen was peripheral blood, collected after recovery from COVID-19. This rearrangement joins TRBV5-1 to TRBJ2-7; 15 bases are shared with TRBD2. Here the CDR3 DNA reads TGCGCCAGCAGCGGGACTAGCGGGAGGCCCCAGCGGGACGAGCAGTACTTC. Translated: CASSGTSGRPQRDEQYF.